The 18 T cell receptor beta chains below were found in one sample sequenced in a study of T cell repertoires in cytomegalovirus infection. One entry per CDR3 protein results from TCRdb running MiXCR on the reads. The sample carries 200,000 to 250,000 distinct CDR3 sequences, 6% to 8% recorded once. What was sequenced was PBMCs. Every receptor here comes from a human donor in good health (CMV status not recorded). Some clones in this sample may be carry-over from other donors' samples.

This clonotype was observed at least ten times. The rearrangement links TRBV7-2 to TRBJ1-6; D call uncertain. CDR3 length equals 15 residues. Trimming cost V 5 bases and J 10 bases, with 18 bases left between them. Germline-derived CDR1 and CDR2 are SGHTA and FQGNSA. DNA of the CDR3: TGTGCCAGCAGCGCAAAAGCCTTTCCGAGCTCACCCCTCCACTTT. Translated, it gives CASSAKAFPSSPLHF. The whole variable domain, filled in from reference TRBV7-2 and TRBJ1-6, reads GAGVSQSPSNKVTEKGKDVELRCDPISGHTALYWYRQSLGQGLEFLIYFQGNSAPDKSGLPSDRFSAERTGGSVSTLTIQRTQQEDSAVYLCASSAKAFPSSPLHFGNGTRLTVT.

This clonotype was seen repeatedly, ten times or more. The chain couples TRBV7-9 to TRBJ1-3, with 7 bases matching TRBD1. This CDR3 comprises 17 residues. The trim removed 3 bases at V and 0 bases at J, leaving 8 bases unmatched. The germline gives CDR1 SEHNR, CDR2 FQNEAQ (reference sequence). The CDR3 protein is CASSFTTGMSSGNTIYF. CDR3 DNA sequence: TGTGCCAGCAGCTTCACGACAGGGATGAGCTCTGGAAACACCATATATTTT.

This clonotype was picked up many times. CDR3 loop: CASSQDRQGLYGYTF. CDR3 coding DNA: TGTGCCAGCAGCCAAGATCGACAGGGGCTCTATGGCTACACCTTC. The rearrangement links TRBV3-1 to TRBJ1-2; 8 nucleotides agree with TRBD1. After removal of 0 bases from V and 4 bases from J, the junction contained 4 bases not matched to a gene. Germline CDR1 LGHDT, CDR2 YNNKEL (reference sequence). The CDR3 is 15 amino acids.

The sample holds many counts of this clonotype. The rearrangement uses TRBV9 and TRBJ1-2, with a weak D call TRBD1 (5 bases). Looked up from germline, CDR1 is SGDLS and CDR2 is YYNGEE. The CDR3 extends over 13 amino acids. The ends were cut back, 2 bases at V and 7 bases at J, with 12 bases in the middle. The CDR3 DNA follows: TGTGCCAGCAGCGTCCGGGACGGTGGTGGCTACACCTTC. This translates into CASSVRDGGGYTF.

This clonotype was counted ten times or more. The V and J genes are TRBV6-2 or TRBV6-3 and TRBJ1-5; D not certain. Germline V CDR1 and CDR2: MNHEY, SVGEGT. This CDR3 region has 14 residues. V lost 5 bases, J lost 6 bases, and 14 bases lay in between. The CDR3 loop is CASSAQLGSQPQHF. The CDR3 nucleotides are TGTGCCAGCAGTGCCCAACTTGGGAGTCAGCCCCAGCATTTT.

This clonotype was counted between two and nine times. The chain links TRBV30 to TRBJ2-1; D is uncertain. This CDR3 is 11 amino acids long. The germline gives CDR1 GTSNPN, CDR2 SVGIG (reference sequence). Trimming cost V 0 bases and J 12 bases, with 9 bases left between them. This chain's CDR3 is CAWSVEKWQFF. CDR3 sequence (DNA): TGTGCCTGGAGTGTGGAGAAATGGCAGTTCTTC.

This clonotype was found many times. The chain links TRBV5-1 to TRBJ2-2; D possibly matches TRBD1 or TRBD2 (5 bases each). Trimming removed 4 bases at V and 2 bases at J, with 24 bases between. Germline assignment: CDR1 SGHRS and CDR2 YFSETQ. This CDR3 spans 19 amino acids. The CDR3 DNA sequence: TGCGCCAGCAGCGAGATGATACCCGGGACGGGTATTAACACCGGGGAGCTGTTTTTT. This codes for CASSEMIPGTGINTGELFF.

This clonotype was counted many times. The rearrangement uses TRBV12-3 or TRBV12-4 and TRBJ2-7; perhaps TRBD2 as D (5 bases). V gave up 1 base and J gave up 0 bases, with 13 bases separating them. This CDR3 contains 16 residues. CDR3 region: CASSLERRGNSYEQYF. The DNA of the CDR3 is TGTGCCAGCAGTTTAGAACGCCGGGGAAACTCCTACGAGCAGTACTTC.

The sample holds a few counts of this clonotype. The J gene is TRBJ1-5, the V gene TRBV19; D gene unclear. Trimming took off 8 bases at V and 7 bases at J, with 15 bases between the two ends. Germline CDR1 is LNHDA and CDR2 is SQIVND (reference sequence). This CDR3 has 13 amino acids. The CDR3 DNA is TGTGCCAGTCGGTCGACGGGGAACCAGCCCCAGCATTTT. Amino acids: CASRSTGNQPQHF.

This clonotype was observed at least ten times. J is TRBJ2-6 and V is TRBV7-9, with no clear D. With 0 bases removed from V and 1 base from J, the gap between germline ends came to 4 bases. From germline, CDR1 is SEHNR and CDR2 FQNEAQ (reference sequence). The CDR3 runs to 15 residues. CDR3 region: CASSLAGSGANVLTF. CDR3 nucleotides: TGTGCCAGCAGCTTAGCGGGGTCTGGGGCCAACGTCCTGACTTTC.

This clonotype was recorded a few times. The chain has TRBV20-1 and TRBJ1-4, with TRBD1 identical over 7 bases. CDR3 size: 14 residues. The V and J ends lost 1 base and 9 bases, in that order; junction bases with no gene match: 8. From germline, CDR1 is DFQATT and CDR2 SNEGSKA (reference sequence). The CDR3 loop is CSARVRDSSQKLFF. The CDR3 coding sequence is TGCAGTGCTAGAGTCCGGGACAGCTCCCAAAAACTGTTTTTT.

The chain uses TRBV12-3 or TRBV12-4 and TRBJ1-2; D remains unclear. The V end lost 5 bases, the J end lost 10 bases, and 17 bases lay between the germline ends. The CDR3 consists of 13 residues. CDR3 coding DNA: TGTGCCAGCAGTACCGGTGGACGCCCTTTCTACACCTTC. Translated: CASSTGGRPFYTF.

The rearrangement links TRBV5-6 to TRBJ1-1; 8 positions match TRBD1. Unmatched junction bases numbered 7, after V lost 3 bases and J lost 0 bases. This CDR3 comprises 16 residues. In germline, CDR1 is SGHDT, CDR2 YYEEEE. DNA of the CDR3: TGTGCCAGCAGCTCACAGGGGGACCTACTGAACACTGAAGCTTTCTTT. It yields the protein CASSSQGDLLNTEAFF. Using reference TRBV5-6 and TRBJ1-1 for the parts outside the CDR3, the full variable domain is DAGVTQSPTHLIKTRGQQVTLRCSPKSGHDTVSWYQQALGQGPQFIFQYYEEEERQRGNFPDRFSGHQFPNYSSELNVNALLLGDSALYLCASSSQGDLLNTEAFFGQGTRLTVV.

This clonotype was found many times. Here the CDR3 DNA reads TGCAGTGCGACCGATCGGACTAGTCCAGATACGCAGTATTTT. Protein sequence: CSATDRTSPDTQYF. The gene calls are TRBV20-1 and TRBJ2-3, with 7 nucleotides matching TRBD2. The CDR3 spans 14 residues. Germline CDR1 is DFQATT and CDR2 is SNEGSKA (reference sequence). With 6 bases clipped from V and 4 bases from J, the junction kept 10 bases outside the gene matches.

In its sample, this clonotype was seen many times. V and J are TRBV29-1 and TRBJ1-2; TRBD1 might be the D (6 bases). The CDR3 runs 14 residues. Germline loops: CDR1 SQVTM, CDR2 ANQGSEA. The CDR3 sequence is CTAQTGGLSYGYTF. CDR3 DNA sequence: TGCACAGCTCAGACGGGGGGGCTCTCCTATGGCTACACCTTC.

The genes are TRBV28 and TRBJ1-1, with unresolved D. This CDR3 contains 14 residues. Per germline, CDR1 MDHEN and CDR2 SYDVKM. Deletions cut 4 bases from V and 4 bases from J, with 13 bases between. The CDR3 nucleotides are TGTGCCAGCAGTTCCTACCTTGGCGGCACTGAAGCTTTCTTT. This sequence encodes CASSSYLGGTEAFF.

This clonotype was seen many times. The chain combines TRBV7-2 with TRBJ2-1; unclear D gene. The CDR3 consists of 13 residues. Trimming shortened V by 3 bases and J by 9 bases, and 12 bases separated the two germline ends. Germline V gene data show CDR1 as SGHTA and CDR2 as FQGNSA. The CDR3 region has the DNA TGTGCCAGCAGCTTCGAAACCTCGGGTGAGCAGTTCTTC. It translates to CASSFETSGEQFF.

Many counts were recorded for this clonotype. J is TRBJ2-3 and V is TRBV5-1; 15 bases map to TRBD2. The V gene end was trimmed by 3 bases and the J gene end by 5 bases; junction bases not matched to a gene: 4. Germline CDR1 and CDR2: SGHRS and YFSETQ. The CDR3 has 16 residues. For the CDR3, the DNA is TGCGCCAGCAGCTCGCCGGGACTAGCGGGGGGAGATACGCAGTATTTT. As protein: CASSSPGLAGGDTQYF. Together with reference TRBV5-1 and TRBJ2-3, the CDR3 gives the full variable domain: KAGVTQTPRYLIKTRGQQVTLSCSPISGHRSVSWYQQTPGQGLQFLFEYFSETQRNKGNFPGRFSGRQFSNSRSEMNVSTLELGDSALYLCASSSPGLAGGDTQYFGPGTRLTVL.